This T cell receptor (beta chain) was captured by sequencing in a study of blood T cell repertoires in COVID-19. Between the trimmed V and J ends, which lost 7 bases and 6 bases, there was a span of 7 bases. The germline V gene has CDR1 DFQATT and CDR2 SNEGSKA (reference sequence). The CDR3 covers 10 residues. Sequencing used immunoSEQ multiplex PCR; TCRdb keeps in-frame clones, though not all of them. Of more than 90,000 clones listed, 87% are singletons. This receptor was obtained from an older woman with COVID-19, enrolled during active disease. Sequenced sample: peripheral blood. The chain recombines TRBV20-1 with TRBJ2-1; tentative D call: TRBD1 (6 bases). The CDR3 protein is CSVRGNEQFF. CDR3 sequence (DNA): TGCAGTGTCAGGGGCAATGAGCAGTTCTTC.